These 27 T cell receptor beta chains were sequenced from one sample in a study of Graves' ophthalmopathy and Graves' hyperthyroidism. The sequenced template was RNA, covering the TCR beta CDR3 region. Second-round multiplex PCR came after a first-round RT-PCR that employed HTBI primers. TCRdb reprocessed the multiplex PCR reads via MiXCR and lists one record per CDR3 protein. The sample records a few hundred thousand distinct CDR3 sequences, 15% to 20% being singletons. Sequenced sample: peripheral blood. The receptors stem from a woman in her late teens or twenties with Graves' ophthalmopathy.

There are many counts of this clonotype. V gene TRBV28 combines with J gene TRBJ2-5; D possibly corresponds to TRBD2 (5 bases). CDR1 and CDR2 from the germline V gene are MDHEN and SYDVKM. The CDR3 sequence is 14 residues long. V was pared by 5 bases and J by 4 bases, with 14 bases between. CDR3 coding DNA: TGTGCCAGCAGTCACACATGGGCGGGAGAGACCCAGTACTTC. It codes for CASSHTWAGETQYF.

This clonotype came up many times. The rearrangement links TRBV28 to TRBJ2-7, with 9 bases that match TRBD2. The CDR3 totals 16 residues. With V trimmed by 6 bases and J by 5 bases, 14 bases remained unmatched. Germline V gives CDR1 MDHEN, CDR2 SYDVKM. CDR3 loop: CASSQGLAGSRHEQYF. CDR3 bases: TGTGCCAGCAGCCAGGGACTAGCAGGGTCGCGCCACGAGCAGTACTTC.

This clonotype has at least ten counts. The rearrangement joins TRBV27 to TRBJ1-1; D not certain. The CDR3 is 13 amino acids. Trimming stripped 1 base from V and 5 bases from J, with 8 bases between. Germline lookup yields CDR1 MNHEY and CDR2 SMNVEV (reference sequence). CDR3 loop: CASSLWSETEAFF. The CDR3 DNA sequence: TGTGCCAGCAGTTTATGGTCAGAGACTGAAGCTTTCTTT.

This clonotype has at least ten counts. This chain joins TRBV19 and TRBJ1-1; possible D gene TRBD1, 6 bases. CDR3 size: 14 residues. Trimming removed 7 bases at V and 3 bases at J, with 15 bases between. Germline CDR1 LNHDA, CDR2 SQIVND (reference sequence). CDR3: CASIGSTGYTEAFF. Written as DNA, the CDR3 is TGTGCCAGTATAGGATCCACAGGGTACACTGAAGCTTTCTTT.

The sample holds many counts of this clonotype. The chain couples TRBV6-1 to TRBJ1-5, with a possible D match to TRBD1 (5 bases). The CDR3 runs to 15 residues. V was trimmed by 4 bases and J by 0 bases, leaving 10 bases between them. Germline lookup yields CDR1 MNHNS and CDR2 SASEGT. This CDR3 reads CASSGDGNSNQPQHF. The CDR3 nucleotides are TGTGCCAGCAGTGGGGACGGGAATAGCAATCAGCCCCAGCATTTT.

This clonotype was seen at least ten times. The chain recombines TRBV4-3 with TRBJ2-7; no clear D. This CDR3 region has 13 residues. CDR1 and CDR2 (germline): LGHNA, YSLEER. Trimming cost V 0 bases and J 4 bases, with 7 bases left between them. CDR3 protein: CASSQDGEYEQYF. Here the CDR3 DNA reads TGCGCCAGCAGCCAAGATGGAGAGTACGAGCAGTACTTC.

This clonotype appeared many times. CDR3 sequence (DNA): TGCGCCAGCAGCTTGGCCAGGAGCTCGAACACCGGGGAGCTGTTTTTT. It is translated as CASSLARSSNTGELFF. The chain carries TRBV5-1 and TRBJ2-2; D remains ambiguous. The germline gives CDR1 SGHRS, CDR2 YFSETQ. The CDR3 length is 16 residues. V lost 0 bases to trimming and J lost 0 bases, with 9 bases between them.

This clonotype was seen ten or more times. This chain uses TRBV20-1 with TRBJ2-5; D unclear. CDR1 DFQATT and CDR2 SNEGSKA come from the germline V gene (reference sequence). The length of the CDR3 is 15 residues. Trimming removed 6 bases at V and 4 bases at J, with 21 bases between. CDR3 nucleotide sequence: TGCAGTGCCCCAAAAACCGGCGTCATACTAGAGACCCAGTACTTC. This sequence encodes CSAPKTGVILETQYF.

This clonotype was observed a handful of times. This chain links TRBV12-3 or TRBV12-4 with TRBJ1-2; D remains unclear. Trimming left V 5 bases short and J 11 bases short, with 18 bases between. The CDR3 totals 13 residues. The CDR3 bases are TGTGCCAGCAGTCCGGAATCATATGTAAGATACACCTTC. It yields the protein CASSPESYVRYTF.

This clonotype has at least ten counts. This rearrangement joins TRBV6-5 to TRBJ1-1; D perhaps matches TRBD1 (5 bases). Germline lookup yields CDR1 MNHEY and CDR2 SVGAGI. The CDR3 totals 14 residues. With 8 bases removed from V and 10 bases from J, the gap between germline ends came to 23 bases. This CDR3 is CASGGHRVSAAAFF. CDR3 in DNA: TGTGCCAGCGGAGGACATAGAGTATCTGCGGCAGCTTTCTTT.

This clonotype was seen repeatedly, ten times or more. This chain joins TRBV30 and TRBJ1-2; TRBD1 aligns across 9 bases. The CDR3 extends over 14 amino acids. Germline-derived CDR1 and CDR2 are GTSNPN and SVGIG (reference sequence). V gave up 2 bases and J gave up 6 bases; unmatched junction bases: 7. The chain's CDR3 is CAWSTGTGWDGYTF. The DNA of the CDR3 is TGTGCCTGGAGTACCGGGACAGGGTGGGATGGCTACACCTTC.

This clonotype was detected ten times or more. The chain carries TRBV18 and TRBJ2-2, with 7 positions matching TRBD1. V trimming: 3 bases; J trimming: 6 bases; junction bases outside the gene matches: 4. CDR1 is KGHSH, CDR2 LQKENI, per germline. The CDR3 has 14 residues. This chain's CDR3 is CASSPFGTAGELFF. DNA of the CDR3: TGTGCCAGCTCACCGTTCGGGACAGCCGGGGAGCTGTTTTTT.

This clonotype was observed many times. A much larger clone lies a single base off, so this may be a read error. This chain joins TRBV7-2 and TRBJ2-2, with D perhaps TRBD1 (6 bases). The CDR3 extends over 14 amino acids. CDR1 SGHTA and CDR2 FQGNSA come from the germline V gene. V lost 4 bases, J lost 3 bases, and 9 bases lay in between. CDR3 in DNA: TGTGCCAGCAGCTCCGGACAGTACACCGGGGAGCTGTTTTTT. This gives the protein CASSSGQYTGELFF.

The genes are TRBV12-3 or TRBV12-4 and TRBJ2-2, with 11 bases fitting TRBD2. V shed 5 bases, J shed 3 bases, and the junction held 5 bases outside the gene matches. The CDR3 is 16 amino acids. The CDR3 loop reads CASSPGLAAYTGELFF. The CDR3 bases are TGTGCCAGCAGTCCGGGACTAGCGGCATACACCGGGGAGCTGTTTTTT.

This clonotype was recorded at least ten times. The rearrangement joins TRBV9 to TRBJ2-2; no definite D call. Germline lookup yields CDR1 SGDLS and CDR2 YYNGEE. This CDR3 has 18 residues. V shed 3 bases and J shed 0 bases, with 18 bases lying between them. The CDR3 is CASSDGPGGLPNTGELFF. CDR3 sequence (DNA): TGTGCCAGCAGCGACGGCCCAGGTGGGCTCCCGAACACCGGGGAGCTGTTTTTT.

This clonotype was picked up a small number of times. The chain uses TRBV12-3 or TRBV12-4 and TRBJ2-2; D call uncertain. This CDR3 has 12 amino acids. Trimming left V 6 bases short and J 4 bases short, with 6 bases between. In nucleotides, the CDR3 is TGTGCCAGCAGCCGTATCACCGGGGAGCTGTTTTTT. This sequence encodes CASSRITGELFF.

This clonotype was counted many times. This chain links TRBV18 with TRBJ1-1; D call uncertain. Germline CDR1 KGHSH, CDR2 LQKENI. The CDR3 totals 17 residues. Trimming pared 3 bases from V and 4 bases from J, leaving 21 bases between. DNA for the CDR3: TGTGCCAGCTCACCTAGCAATCTCGGCAGGAGGTCCACTGAAGCTTTCTTT. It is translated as CASSPSNLGRRSTEAFF.

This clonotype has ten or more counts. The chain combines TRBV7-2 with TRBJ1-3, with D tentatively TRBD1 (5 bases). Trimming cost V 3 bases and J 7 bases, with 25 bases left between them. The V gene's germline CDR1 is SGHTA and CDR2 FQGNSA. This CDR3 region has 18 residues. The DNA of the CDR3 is TGTGCCAGCAGCTTCGCTACCGGGACCCGGAAAAGTGGGAACACCATATATTTT. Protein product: CASSFATGTRKSGNTIYF.

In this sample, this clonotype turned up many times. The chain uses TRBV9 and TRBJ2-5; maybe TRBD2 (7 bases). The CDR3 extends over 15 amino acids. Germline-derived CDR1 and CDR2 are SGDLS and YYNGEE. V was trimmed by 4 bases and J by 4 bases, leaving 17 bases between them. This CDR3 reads CASSPGGLGGETQYF. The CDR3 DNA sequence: TGTGCCAGCAGCCCCGGGGGGCTAGGAGGAGAGACCCAGTACTTC.

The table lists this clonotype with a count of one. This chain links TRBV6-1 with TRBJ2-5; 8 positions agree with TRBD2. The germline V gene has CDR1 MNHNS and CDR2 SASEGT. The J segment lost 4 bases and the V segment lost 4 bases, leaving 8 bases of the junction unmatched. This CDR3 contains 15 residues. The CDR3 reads CASSAEAGARETQYF. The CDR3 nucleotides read TGTGCCAGCAGTGCCGAAGCGGGGGCGCGAGAGACCCAGTACTTC.

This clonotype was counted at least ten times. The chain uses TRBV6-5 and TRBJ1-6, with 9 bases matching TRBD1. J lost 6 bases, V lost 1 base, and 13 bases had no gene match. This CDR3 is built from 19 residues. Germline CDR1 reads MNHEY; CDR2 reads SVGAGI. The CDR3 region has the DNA TGTGCCAGCAGTTACTGGGTAGTCGTCGGGGACAGGGTTAATTCACCCCTCCACTTT. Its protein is CASSYWVVVGDRVNSPLHF.

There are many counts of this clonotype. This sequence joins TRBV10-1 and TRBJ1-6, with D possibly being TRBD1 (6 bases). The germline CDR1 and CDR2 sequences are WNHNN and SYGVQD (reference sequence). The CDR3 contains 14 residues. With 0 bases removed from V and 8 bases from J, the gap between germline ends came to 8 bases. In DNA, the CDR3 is TGCGCCAGCAGTGAGTCGGGGGGCGATTCACCCCTCCACTTT. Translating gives CASSESGGDSPLHF.

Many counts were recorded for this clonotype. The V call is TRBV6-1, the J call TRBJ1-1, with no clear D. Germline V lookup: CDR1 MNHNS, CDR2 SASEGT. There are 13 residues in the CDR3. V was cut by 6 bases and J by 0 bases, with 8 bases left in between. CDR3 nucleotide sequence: TGTGCCAGCAGATTCACACTGAACACTGAAGCTTTCTTT. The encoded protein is CASRFTLNTEAFF.

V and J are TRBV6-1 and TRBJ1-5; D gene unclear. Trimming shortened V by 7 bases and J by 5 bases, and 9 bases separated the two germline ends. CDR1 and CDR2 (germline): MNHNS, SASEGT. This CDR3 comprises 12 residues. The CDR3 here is CASTNSDQPQHF. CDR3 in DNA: TGTGCCAGCACCAACAGTGATCAGCCCCAGCATTTT.

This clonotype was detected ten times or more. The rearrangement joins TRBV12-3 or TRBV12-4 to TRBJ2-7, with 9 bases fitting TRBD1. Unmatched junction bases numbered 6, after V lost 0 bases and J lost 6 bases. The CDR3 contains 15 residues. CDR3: CASSLAGTGKREQYF. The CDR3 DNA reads TGTGCCAGCAGTTTAGCTGGGACAGGGAAGCGCGAGCAGTACTTC.

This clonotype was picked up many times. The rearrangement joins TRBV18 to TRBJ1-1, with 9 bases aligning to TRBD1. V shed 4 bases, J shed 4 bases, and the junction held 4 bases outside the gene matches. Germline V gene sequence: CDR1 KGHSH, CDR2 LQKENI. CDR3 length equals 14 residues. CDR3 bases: TGTGCCAGCTCACTATCGGGACAGGGCACTGAAGCTTTCTTT. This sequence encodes CASSLSGQGTEAFF.

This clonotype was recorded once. CDR3 nucleotides: TGCGCCAGCAGTCCGGGCACGCATTCACCCCTCCACTTT. Translation gives CASSPGTHSPLHF. This chain joins TRBV4-3 and TRBJ1-6; D gene ambiguous. CDR1 LGHNA and CDR2 YSLEER come from the germline V gene. The CDR3 runs 13 residues. Trimming took off 6 bases at V and 8 bases at J, with 11 bases between the two ends.